What follows describes a single T cell receptor (beta chain). This specimen comes from a study of T cells in Graves' hyperthyroidism and ophthalmopathy. The CDR3 regions of TCR beta were amplified from RNA transcripts. A first-round RT-PCR of the TCR CDR3 used the HTBI primer set. Via MiXCR, TCRdb re-called the multiplex PCR reads, giving one row per CDR3 protein. The data contain about 460,000 distinct CDR3 sequences, roughly 23% of them singletons. Trimming removed 2 bases at V and 0 bases at J, with 14 bases between. Looked up from germline, CDR1 is SGHAT and CDR2 is FQNNGV. The CDR3 is made up of 17 amino acids.

This receptor was obtained from a woman in her 70s with Graves' ophthalmopathy. The source material was blood. The gene calls are TRBV11-2 and TRBJ2-1; a possible D gene is TRBD1 (5 bases). This CDR3 reads CASSLPQGWSSYNEQFF. DNA for the CDR3: TGTGCCAGCAGCTTACCTCAGGGTTGGAGCTCCTACAATGAGCAGTTCTTC.